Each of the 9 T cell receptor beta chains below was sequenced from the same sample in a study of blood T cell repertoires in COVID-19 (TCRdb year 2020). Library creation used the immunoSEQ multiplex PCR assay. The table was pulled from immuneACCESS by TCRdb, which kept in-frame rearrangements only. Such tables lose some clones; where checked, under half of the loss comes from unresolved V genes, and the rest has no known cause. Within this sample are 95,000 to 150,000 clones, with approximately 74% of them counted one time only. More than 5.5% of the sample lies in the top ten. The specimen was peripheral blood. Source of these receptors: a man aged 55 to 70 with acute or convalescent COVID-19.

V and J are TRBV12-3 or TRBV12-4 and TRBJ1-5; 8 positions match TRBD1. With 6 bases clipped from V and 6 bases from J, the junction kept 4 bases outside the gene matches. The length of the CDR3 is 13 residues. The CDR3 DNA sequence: TGTGCCAGCAGGGACAGGGATGCTCAGCCCCAGCATTTT. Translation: CASRDRDAQPQHF.

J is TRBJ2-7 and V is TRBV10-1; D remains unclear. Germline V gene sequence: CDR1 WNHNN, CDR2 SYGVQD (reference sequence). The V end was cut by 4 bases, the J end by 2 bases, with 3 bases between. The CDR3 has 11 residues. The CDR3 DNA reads TGCGCCAGCAGTGGGCCCTACGAGCAGTACTTC. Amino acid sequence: CASSGPYEQYF.

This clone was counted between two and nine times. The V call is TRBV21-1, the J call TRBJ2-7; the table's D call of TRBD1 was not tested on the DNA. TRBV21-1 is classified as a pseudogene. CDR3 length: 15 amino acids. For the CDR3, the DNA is TGTGCCAGCAGCAAATTCACGGACAGAGGCTACGAGCAGTACTTC. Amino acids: CASSKFTDRGYEQYF.

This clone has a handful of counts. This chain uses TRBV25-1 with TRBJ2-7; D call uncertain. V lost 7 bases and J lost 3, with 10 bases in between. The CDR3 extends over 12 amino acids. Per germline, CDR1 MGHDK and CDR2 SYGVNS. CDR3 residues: CASTISGYEQYF. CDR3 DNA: TGTGCCAGCACGATATCGGGCTACGAGCAGTACTTC.

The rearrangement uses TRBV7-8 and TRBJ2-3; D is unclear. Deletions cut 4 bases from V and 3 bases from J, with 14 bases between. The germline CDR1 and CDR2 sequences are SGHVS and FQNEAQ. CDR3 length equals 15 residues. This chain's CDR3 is CASSSNVGETDTQYF. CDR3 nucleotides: TGTGCCAGCAGCTCAAACGTCGGTGAGACAGATACGCAGTATTTT.

For the CDR3, the DNA is TGTGCCAGCAGCCAATCAATCAGTGGCTACACCTTC. This codes for CASSQSISGYTF. The chain couples TRBV13 to TRBJ1-2; D not certain. V was cut by 5 bases and J by 7 bases, with 11 bases left in between. Germline CDR1 PRHDT, CDR2 FYEKMQ (reference sequence). The CDR3 sequence is 12 residues long. Based on the CDR3 plus reference TRBV13 and TRBJ1-2, the full variable domain is AAGVIQSPRHLIKEKRETATLKCYPIPRHDTVYWYQQGPGQDPQFLISFYEKMQSDKGSIPDRFSAQQFSDYHSELNMSSLELGDSALYFCASSQSISGYTFGSGTRLTVV.

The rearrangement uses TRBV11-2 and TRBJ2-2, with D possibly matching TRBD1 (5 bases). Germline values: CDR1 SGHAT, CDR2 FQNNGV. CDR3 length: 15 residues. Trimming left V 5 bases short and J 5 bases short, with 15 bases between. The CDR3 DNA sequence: TGTGCCAGCAGCGTCAGGGATTTATTGACCGGGGAGCTGTTTTTT. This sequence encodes CASSVRDLLTGELFF.

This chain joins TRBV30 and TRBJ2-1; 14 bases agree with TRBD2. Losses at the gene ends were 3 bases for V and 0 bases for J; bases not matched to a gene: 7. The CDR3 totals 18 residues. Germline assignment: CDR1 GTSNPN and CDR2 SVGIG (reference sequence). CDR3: CAWRGLAGARSSYNEQFF. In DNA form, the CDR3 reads TGTGCCTGGAGGGGACTAGCGGGGGCCAGGAGCTCCTACAATGAGCAGTTCTTC.

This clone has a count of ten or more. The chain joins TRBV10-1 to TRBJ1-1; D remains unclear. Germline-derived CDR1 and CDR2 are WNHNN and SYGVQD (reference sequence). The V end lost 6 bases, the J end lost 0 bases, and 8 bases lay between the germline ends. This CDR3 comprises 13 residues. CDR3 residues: CASRVNMNTEAFF. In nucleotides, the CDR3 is TGCGCCAGCAGGGTTAACATGAACACTGAAGCTTTCTTT.